In this sample, the clone carrying this T cell receptor (beta chain) turned up many times. What it binds is not known. These data are taken from a study of T-cell reconstitution after alpha-beta-depleted transplantation in children. Points from the study as a whole: At one year after transplant, newly produced T cells mostly accounted for T-cell counts and diversity. Two months or so post-transplant, alpha-beta T cells reportedly derived from several hundred expanded graft clones. Some patients showed high day-60 TCRbeta diversity, which derived from surviving recipient T cells and thymic progenitors.

The authors prepared the TCRbeta library with unique molecular identifiers. TCRdb ran MiXCR on the PCR reads and lists one entry per CDR3 protein. The data show a few hundred thousand distinct CDR3 sequences, roughly 11% seen once. Specimen: peripheral blood, collected 180 days after TCRalphabeta/CD19-depleted stem cell transplant. The sequence was collected from a male patient between 2 and 15 years old who had a stem cell transplant for chronic granulomatous disease, so the T cells may come from the graft donor.

CDR3 residues: CASSLYGGKSYEQYF. DNA for the CDR3: TGCGCCAGCAGCCTCTACGGGGGGAAATCCTACGAGCAGTACTTC. The chain links TRBV5-1 to TRBJ2-7, with 7 bases matching TRBD2. V shed 4 bases and J 1 base; nucleotides not matched to a gene: 8. The length of the CDR3 is 15 residues. CDR1 is SGHRS and CDR2 is YFSETQ in the germline V gene.